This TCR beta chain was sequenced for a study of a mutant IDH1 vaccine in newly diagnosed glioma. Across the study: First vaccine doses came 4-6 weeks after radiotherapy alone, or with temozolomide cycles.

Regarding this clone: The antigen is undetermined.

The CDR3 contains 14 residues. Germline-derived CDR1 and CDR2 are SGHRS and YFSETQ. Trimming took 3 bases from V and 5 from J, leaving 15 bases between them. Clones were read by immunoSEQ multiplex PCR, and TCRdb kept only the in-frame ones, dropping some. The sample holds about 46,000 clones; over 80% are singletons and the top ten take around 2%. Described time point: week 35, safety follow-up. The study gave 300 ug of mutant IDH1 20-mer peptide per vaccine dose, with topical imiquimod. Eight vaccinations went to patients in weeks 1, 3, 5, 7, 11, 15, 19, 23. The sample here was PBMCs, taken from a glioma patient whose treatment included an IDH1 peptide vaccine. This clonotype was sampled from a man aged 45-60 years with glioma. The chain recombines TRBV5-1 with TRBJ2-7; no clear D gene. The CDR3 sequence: CASSSGRTVDEQYF. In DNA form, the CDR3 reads TGCGCCAGCAGCTCCGGTAGGACGGTGGACGAGCAGTACTTC.